This T cell receptor (beta chain) was obtained from a study of cytomegalovirus exposure and HLA in healthy donors. The study ran its PCR with 60 Vbeta and 13 Jbeta primers. Profiling relied on immunoSEQ multiplex PCR, and the TCRdb table lists in-frame clones only, not all of them. The repertoire holds roughly 170,000 clones, around 72% seen once, with over 2.5% in the top ten. Germline lookup yields CDR1 MNHEY and CDR2 SVGAGI. Trimming cost V 2 bases and J 5 bases; bases outside gene matches: 3. The CDR3 is made up of 13 amino acids. This clone was observed a single time. The target antigen is unknown. Study results and limitations: Sequences of the TCR beta chain were said to predict the HLA-A and HLA-B alleles of most subjects accurately. Cytomegalovirus-associated status was assigned to 164 TCR beta chains. Presence/absence analyses assumed roughly uniform sequencing depth across donors. Cytomegalovirus status was reportedly diagnosed by the classifier with high sensitivity and specificity.

The TCR comes from a female donor in good health and CMV-seronegative. The J gene is TRBJ2-7, the V gene TRBV6-5; the match to TRBD1 covers 7 bases. Source material: PBMCs. The DNA of the CDR3 is TGTGCCAGCAGTTACGGGCAGGGGGACGAGCAGTACTTC. Translation: CASSYGQGDEQYF.